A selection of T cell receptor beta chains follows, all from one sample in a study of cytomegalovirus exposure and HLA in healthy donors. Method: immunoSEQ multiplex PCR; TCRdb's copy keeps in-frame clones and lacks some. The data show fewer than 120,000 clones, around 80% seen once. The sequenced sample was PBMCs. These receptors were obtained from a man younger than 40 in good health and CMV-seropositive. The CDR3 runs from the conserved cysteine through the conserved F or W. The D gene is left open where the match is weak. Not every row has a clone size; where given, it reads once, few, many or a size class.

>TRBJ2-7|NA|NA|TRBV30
TGTGCCTGGAGTGCCCCACTCACTCTAGGGGCCCCCTACGAGCAGTACTTC
CAWSAPLTLGAPYEQYF
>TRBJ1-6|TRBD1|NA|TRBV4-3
TGCGCCAGCAGCCAACGACAGGGCCAGTCACCCCTCCACTTT
CASSQRQGQSPLHF
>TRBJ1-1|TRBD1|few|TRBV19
TGTGCCAGTAGTCTCCGGACAGGGGGTCTTAACACTGAAGCTTTCTTT
CASSLRTGGLNTEAFF
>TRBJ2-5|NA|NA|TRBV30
TGTGCCTGGAGTGTACTCGCCGGCCAAGAGACCCAGTACTTC
CAWSVLAGQETQYF
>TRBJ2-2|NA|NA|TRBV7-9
TGTGCCAGCAGCTTAGACGGGGTCACCGGGGAGCTGTTTTTT
CASSLDGVTGELFF
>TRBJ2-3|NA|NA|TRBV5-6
TGTGCCAGCAGCTTAGGACATCCGGTGGATACGCAGTATTTT
CASSLGHPVDTQYF
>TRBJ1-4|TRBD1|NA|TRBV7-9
TGTGCCAGCAGCTTAAGACAGGGGCGTGAAAAACTGTTTTTT
CASSLRQGREKLFF
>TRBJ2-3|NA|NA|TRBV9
TGTGCCAGCAGCGTAGGGGTGGGGGCAGGATTGGATACGCAGTATTTT
CASSVGVGAGLDTQYF
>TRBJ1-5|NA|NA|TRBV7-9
TGTGCCAGCAGCCTCGAGGGAGGGAAAGGTCAGCCCCAGCATTTT
CASSLEGGKGQPQHF
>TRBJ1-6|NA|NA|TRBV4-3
TGCGCCAGCAGCCAAGATGCGGGAGGGGATTCACCCCTCCACTTT
CASSQDAGGDSPLHF
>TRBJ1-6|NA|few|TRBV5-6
TGTGCCAGCAGCTTGTCCCAGGGGAGCTCCTATAATTCACCCCTCCACTTT
CASSLSQGSSYNSPLHF
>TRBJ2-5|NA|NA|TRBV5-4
TGTGCCTATCGGGTTGGTGAGACCCAGTACTTC
CAYRVGETQYF
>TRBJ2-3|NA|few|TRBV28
TGTGCCAGCAGCCCCGTTCCAGGGAAATTTAGCACAGATACGCAGTATTTT
CASSPVPGKFSTDTQYF
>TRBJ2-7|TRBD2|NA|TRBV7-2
TGTGCCAGCAGTTCTAGCGGGGGGGCCGGCGAGCAGTACTTC
CASSSSGGAGEQYF
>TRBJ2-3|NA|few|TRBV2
TGTGCCAGGCACAGGTCGCAGAGAGCGCAGTATTTT
CARHRSQRAQYF
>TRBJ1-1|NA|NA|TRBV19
TGTGCCAGTAGTTTTGGCAGGTACACTGAAGCTTTCTTT
CASSFGRYTEAFF
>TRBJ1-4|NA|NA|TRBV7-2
TGTGCCAGCAGGGATTGGGCCGCAACTAATGAAAAACTGTTTTTT
CASRDWAATNEKLFF
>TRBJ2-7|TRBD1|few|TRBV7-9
TGTGCCAGCAGCTCCGGGACAGGGGGTTGGGAGCAGTACTTC
CASSSGTGGWEQYF
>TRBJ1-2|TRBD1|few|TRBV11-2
TGTGCCAGCAGCTTATCGACAGGGATATATGGCTACACCTTC
CASSLSTGIYGYTF
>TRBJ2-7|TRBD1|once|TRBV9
TGTGCCAGCAGCTCCGGGACAGGGGAAGCCTACGAGCAGTACTTC
CASSSGTGEAYEQYF
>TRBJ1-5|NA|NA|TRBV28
TGTGCCAGCACACCGACAGGAGACAATCAGCCCCAGCATTTT
CASTPTGDNQPQHF
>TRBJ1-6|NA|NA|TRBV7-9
TGTGCCAGCAGCTTAGAGGCGGGGGCTAGCTCCTATAATTCACCCTTCCACTTT
CASSLEAGASSYNSPFHF
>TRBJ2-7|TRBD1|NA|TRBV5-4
TGTGCCAGCAGCCCGGGACAGGGTTCCTACGAGCAGTACTTC
CASSPGQGSYEQYF
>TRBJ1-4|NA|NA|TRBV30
TGTGCCTGGAGTGAAGGTAGCGATGAAAAACTGTTTTTT
CAWSEGSDEKLFF
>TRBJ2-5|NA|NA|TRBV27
TGTGCCAGCGGGACTGATCAAGAGACCCAGTACTTC
CASGTDQETQYF
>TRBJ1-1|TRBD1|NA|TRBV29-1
TGCAGCGTAGGGGGCGACACTGAAGCTTTCTTT
CSVGGDTEAFF
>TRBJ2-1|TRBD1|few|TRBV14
TGTGCCAGCAGCCGCCATTTGGGGAGACAGGGGTACAATGAGCAGTTCTTC
CASSRHLGRQGYNEQFF
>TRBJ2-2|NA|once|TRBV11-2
TGTGCCAGCAGCTTAGCATTTAGGGGAGGCACCGGGGAGCTGTTTTTT
CASSLAFRGGTGELFF
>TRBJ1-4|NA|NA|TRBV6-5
TGTGCCAGCAGCAGACAGGTGGGGCGTGAAAAACTGTTTTTT
CASSRQVGREKLFF
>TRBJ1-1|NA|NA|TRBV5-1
TGCGCCAGCAGCTTGGCCAGTGAAACCACTGAAGCTTTCTTT
CASSLASETTEAFF
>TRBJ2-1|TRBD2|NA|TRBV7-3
TGTGCCAGCAGCTTTTCAGCGGGGGGCGGGAATGAGCAGTTCTTC
CASSFSAGGGNEQFF